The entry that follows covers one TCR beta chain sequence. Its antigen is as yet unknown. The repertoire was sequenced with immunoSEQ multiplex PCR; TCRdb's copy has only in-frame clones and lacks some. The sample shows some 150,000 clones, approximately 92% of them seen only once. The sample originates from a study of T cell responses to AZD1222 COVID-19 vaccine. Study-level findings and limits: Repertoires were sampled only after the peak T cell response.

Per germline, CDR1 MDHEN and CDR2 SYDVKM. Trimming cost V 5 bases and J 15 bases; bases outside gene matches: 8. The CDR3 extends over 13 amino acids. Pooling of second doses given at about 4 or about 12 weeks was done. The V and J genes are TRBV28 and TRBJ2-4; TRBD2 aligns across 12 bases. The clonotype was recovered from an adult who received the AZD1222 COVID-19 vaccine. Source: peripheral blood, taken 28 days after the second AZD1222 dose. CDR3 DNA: TGTGCCAGCAGTGGGGGACTAGCGGGTCGCGGGTACTTC. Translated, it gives CASSGGLAGRGYF.